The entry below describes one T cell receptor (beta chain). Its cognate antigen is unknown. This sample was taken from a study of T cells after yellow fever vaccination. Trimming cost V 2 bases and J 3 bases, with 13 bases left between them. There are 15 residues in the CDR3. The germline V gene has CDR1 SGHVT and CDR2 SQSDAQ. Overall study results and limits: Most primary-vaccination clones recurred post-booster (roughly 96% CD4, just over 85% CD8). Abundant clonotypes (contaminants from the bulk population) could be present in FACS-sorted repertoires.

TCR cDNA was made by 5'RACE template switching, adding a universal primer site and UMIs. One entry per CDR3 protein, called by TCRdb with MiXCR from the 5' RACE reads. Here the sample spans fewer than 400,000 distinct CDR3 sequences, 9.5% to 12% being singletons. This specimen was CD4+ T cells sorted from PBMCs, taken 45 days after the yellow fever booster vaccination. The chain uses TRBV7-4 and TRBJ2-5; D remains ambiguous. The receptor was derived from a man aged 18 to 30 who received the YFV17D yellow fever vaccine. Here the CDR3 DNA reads TGTGCCAGCAGCTTACCCCTCCCCCCCGAAGAGACCCAGTACTTC. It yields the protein CASSLPLPPEETQYF.